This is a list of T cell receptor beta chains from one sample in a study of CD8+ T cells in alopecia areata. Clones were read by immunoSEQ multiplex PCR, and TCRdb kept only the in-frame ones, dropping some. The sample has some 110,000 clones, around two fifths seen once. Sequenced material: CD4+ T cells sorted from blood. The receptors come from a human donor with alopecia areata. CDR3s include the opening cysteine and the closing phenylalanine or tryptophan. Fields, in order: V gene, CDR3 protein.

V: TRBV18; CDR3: CASSPPILKTQYF
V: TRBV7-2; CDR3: CASSLDRGGRSYNEQFF
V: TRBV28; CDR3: CASSYPGASTYF
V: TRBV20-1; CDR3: CSARAQGGYTF
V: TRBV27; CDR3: CASSKIGTAQETQYF
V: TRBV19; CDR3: CASKIGETQYF
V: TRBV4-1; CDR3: CASSQTRNYGYTF
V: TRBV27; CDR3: CASNSRTEAFF
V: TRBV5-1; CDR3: CASSLDAKYEQYF
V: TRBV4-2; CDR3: CASSQPTSGYEQYF
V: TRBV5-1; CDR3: CASSLDSQIKNIQYF
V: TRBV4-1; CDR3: CASSPGGQRAIYEQYF
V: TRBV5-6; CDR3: CASSLSGLAGAWEQFF
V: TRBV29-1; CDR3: CSVSLGPSSYNEQFF
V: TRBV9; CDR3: CASSVESSYNEQFF
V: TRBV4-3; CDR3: CASSQGRGTGANTGELFF
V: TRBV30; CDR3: CAWSGVAGVPRSGELFF
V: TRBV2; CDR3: CASRGPSGRTGELFF
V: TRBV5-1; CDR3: CASSFRREAPGGEQYF
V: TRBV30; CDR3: CAWNGLAGPLGQFF
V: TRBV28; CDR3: CASSSSGRAYNEQFF
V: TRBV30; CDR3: CAWTFGSGTGPYGYTF